This T cell receptor (beta chain) is drawn from a study of cytomegalovirus exposure and HLA in healthy donors. As for the study in general: Earlier work reported 100 million to 130 million unique TCR beta sequences from approximately 180 million T cells.

V lost 1 base to trimming and J lost 4 bases, with 17 bases between them. The CDR3 is 17 residues long. Germline assignment: CDR1 SEHNR and CDR2 FQNEAQ (reference sequence). Study-level findings and limits: As a later analysis showed, a missense DCLRE1C variant was linked to trimming of TCR beta V- and J-genes. In a later analysis, most CMV-associated TCR beta chains appeared HLA-restricted.

Turning to this clone: What it recognizes is unknown.

The study ran its PCR with 60 Vbeta and 13 Jbeta primers. TCRdb keeps only in-frame clones here, not all; method: immunoSEQ multiplex PCR. Among about 88,000 clones listed, around 89% were seen once. Sequenced input: PBMCs. The gene calls are TRBV7-9 and TRBJ2-1; D is ambiguous. The clonotype comes from a man aged 18 to 30 in good health and CMV-seronegative. The CDR3 coding sequence is TGTGCCAGCAGCTTAGGTGCAGCCAGGCTTGATTACAATGAGCAGTTCTTC. This sequence encodes CASSLGAARLDYNEQFF.